This T cell receptor beta chain was identified during a study of blood T cell repertoires in COVID-19. Method: immunoSEQ multiplex PCR; TCRdb's copy keeps in-frame clones and lacks some. The sample contains 150,000 to 200,000 clones, 89% of which appear only once. Germline V CDR1 and CDR2: MNHNY, SVGAGI (reference sequence). This CDR3 is 13 amino acids long. The J segment lost 7 bases and the V segment lost 5 bases, leaving 7 bases of the junction unmatched. The chain has TRBV6-6 and TRBJ1-2; 7 positions match TRBD1. The origin of this receptor is a man aged 18 to 29 who had recovered from COVID-19. The sample comprised peripheral blood. CDR3 in DNA: TGTGCCAGCAGTCACGGGACAGCCGGTGGCTACACCTTC. It is translated as CASSHGTAGGYTF.